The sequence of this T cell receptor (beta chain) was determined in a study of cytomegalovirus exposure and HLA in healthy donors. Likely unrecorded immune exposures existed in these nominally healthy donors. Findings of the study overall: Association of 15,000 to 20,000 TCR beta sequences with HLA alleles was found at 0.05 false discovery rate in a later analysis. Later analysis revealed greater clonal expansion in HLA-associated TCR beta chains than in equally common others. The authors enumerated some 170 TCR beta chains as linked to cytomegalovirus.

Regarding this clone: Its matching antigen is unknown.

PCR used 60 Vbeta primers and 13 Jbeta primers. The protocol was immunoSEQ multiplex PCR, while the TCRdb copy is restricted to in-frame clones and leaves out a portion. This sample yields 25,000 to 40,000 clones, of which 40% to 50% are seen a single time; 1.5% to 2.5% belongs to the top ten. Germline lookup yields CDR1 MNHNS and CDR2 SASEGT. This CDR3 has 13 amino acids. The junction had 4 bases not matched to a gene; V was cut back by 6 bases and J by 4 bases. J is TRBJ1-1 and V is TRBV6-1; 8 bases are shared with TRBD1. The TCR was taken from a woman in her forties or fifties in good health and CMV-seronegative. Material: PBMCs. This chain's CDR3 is CASSADRGTEAFF. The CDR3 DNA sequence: TGTGCCAGCAGCGCTGACAGGGGCACTGAAGCTTTCTTT.